Below are 9 T cell receptor beta chains sequenced from a single sample in a study of blood T cell repertoires in COVID-19 (dated by TCRdb to 2020 to 2022). Library preparation was by the immunoSEQ multiplex PCR assay. TCRdb limited this immuneACCESS table to in-frame rearrangements with V and J called. A share of clones is missing; checked studies link under half to unresolved V genes, and the rest is unexplained. The sample has 120,000 or so clones on record, about four fifths of them singletons. The ten largest clones represent roughly 15% of the sample. The sample taken for sequencing was peripheral blood. The receptors stem from a man aged 30 to 39 with COVID-19, enrolled during active disease.

The chain links TRBV18 to TRBJ1-2; 12 nucleotides match TRBD1. V was clipped by 4 bases and J by 8 bases; unmatched bases: 8. Germline values: CDR1 KGHSH, CDR2 LQKENI. The CDR3 consists of 15 residues. The CDR3 DNA reads TGTGCCAGCTCACTTTCCGGGACAGGGGGCCTGGGCTACACCTTC. The encoded protein is CASSLSGTGGLGYTF.

V gene TRBV11-2 combines with J gene TRBJ2-5; 9 nucleotides agree with TRBD2. V dropped 5 bases and J dropped 2; count of bases not matched to a gene: 9. The CDR3 extends over 16 amino acids. Germline lookup yields CDR1 SGHAT and CDR2 FQNNGV. DNA for the CDR3: TGTGCCAGCAGCCCCTCCGCTAGCGGGACACAAGAGACCCAGTACTTC. Translation gives CASSPSASGTQETQYF.

This clone was counted a few times. V gene TRBV5-5 combines with J gene TRBJ2-7; TRBD1 aligns across 9 bases. The CDR3 has 14 residues. Germline CDR1 is SGHKS and CDR2 is YYEKEE (reference sequence). Losses at the gene ends were 5 bases for V and 3 bases for J; bases not matched to a gene: 6. The CDR3 region has the DNA TGTGCCAGCAGTACAGAGGGACAGGGCTACGAGCAGTACTTC. Translation: CASSTEGQGYEQYF.

This clone appeared once. The chain links TRBV13 to TRBJ2-1; weak D call: TRBD2 (5 bases). This CDR3 contains 14 residues. V lost 4 bases and J 0 bases, leaving 7 bases between the germline ends. In germline, CDR1 is PRHDT, CDR2 FYEKMQ (reference sequence). As DNA, the CDR3 is TGTGCCAGCAGCTCGGGATCCTCCTACAATGAGCAGTTCTTC. The encoded protein is CASSSGSSYNEQFF. Combining the CDR3 with reference TRBV13 and TRBJ2-1 gives the whole variable domain AAGVIQSPRHLIKEKRETATLKCYPIPRHDTVYWYQQGPGQDPQFLISFYEKMQSDKGSIPDRFSAQQFSDYHSELNMSSLELGDSALYFCASSSGSSYNEQFFGPGTRLTVL.

The chain joins TRBV6-6 to TRBJ1-4; 9 bases agree with TRBD1. Trimming removed 5 bases from V and 8 bases from J; junction bases left unmatched: 9. The CDR3 is 15 amino acids. From germline, CDR1 is MNHNY and CDR2 SVGAGI (reference sequence). CDR3 in DNA: TGTGCCAGCAGTCCCCCGGACAGGGGTGGAGAAAAACTGTTTTTT. As protein: CASSPPDRGGEKLFF.

This chain joins TRBV28 and TRBJ2-3, with D possibly matching TRBD2 (6 bases). The germline gives CDR1 MDHEN, CDR2 SYDVKM. The CDR3 loop spans 13 amino acids. V lost 5 bases, J lost 0 bases, and 6 bases lay in between. The CDR3, as DNA: TGTGCCAGCAGTCGGGGGAGCACAGATACGCAGTATTTT. It translates to CASSRGSTDTQYF.

The CDR3 is CASSPLTSGGHEQYF. CDR3 coding DNA: TGTGCCAGCAGCCCGCTGACTAGCGGGGGCCACGAGCAGTACTTC. The V gene is TRBV13, the J gene TRBJ2-7; 12 bases fit TRBD2. Trimming took 5 bases from V and 5 from J; bases not matched to a gene: 7. The CDR3 consists of 15 residues. Germline V CDR1 and CDR2: PRHDT, FYEKMQ (reference sequence).

The CDR3 is CAGEYGYTF. CDR3 sequence (DNA): TGTGCAGGGGAATATGGCTACACCTTC. The chain links TRBV7-7 to TRBJ1-2; D perhaps matches TRBD1 (5 bases). Germline V lookup: CDR1 SSHAT, CDR2 FNYEAQ (reference sequence). This CDR3 has 9 amino acids.

The chain recombines TRBV4-3 with TRBJ1-1, with 10 nucleotides matching TRBD1. The CDR3 runs to 16 residues. V was pared by 1 base and J by 3 bases, with 5 bases of the junction left unmatched. Germline loops: CDR1 LGHNA, CDR2 YSLEER. In nucleotides, the CDR3 is TGCGCCAGCAGCCAAGGAGACAGGGGGCAGGACACTGAAGCTTTCTTT. It specifies CASSQGDRGQDTEAFF.